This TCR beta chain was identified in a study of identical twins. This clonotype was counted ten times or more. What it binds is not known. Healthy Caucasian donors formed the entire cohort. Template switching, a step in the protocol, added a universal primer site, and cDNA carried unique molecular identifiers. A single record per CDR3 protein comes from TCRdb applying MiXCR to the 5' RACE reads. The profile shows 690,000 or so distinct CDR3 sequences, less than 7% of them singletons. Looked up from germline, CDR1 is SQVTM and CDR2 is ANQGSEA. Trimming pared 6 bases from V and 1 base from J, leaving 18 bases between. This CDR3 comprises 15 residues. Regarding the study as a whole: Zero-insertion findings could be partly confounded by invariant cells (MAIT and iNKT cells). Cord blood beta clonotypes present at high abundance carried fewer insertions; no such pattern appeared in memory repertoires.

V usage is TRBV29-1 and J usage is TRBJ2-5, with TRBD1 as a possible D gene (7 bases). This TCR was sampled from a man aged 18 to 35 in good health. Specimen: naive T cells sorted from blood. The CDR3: CSVPGRGAFQETQYF. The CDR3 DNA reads TGCAGCGTCCCAGGCAGGGGGGCTTTCCAAGAGACCCAGTACTTC.